This entry lists 4 T cell receptor beta chains sequenced from one sample in a study of blood T cell repertoires in COVID-19. Method: immunoSEQ multiplex PCR; TCRdb's copy keeps in-frame clones and lacks some. The data show over 200,000 clones, 85% to 90% seen once. Sequencing was carried out using PBMCs or T cells enriched from blood (not recorded which). Every receptor here comes from a woman aged 45-59 years in a cohort exposed to, infected with or recovered from COVID-19 (not recorded which).

The rearrangement links TRBV30 to TRBJ1-3; a possible D gene is TRBD1 (6 bases). CDR3 length equals 14 residues. Germline loops: CDR1 GTSNPN, CDR2 SVGIG (reference sequence). The V end was cut by 1 base, the J end by 0 bases, with 7 bases between. This CDR3 is CAWSEDSSGNTIYF. The CDR3 DNA sequence: TGTGCCTGGAGTGAGGACAGCTCTGGAAACACCATATATTTT.

This chain links TRBV7-9 with TRBJ2-1; D remains unclear. Germline V gene lookup returns CDR1 SEHNR and CDR2 FQNEAQ (reference sequence). This CDR3 spans 11 amino acids. V lost 6 bases and J lost 8, with 8 bases in between. The CDR3 loop is CASSSRDEQFF. The CDR3 nucleotides read TGTGCCAGCAGTTCTCGCGATGAGCAGTTCTTC.

The gene calls are TRBV7-9 and TRBJ1-2, with no clear D. Germline V gives CDR1 SEHNR, CDR2 FQNEAQ (reference sequence). This CDR3 contains 17 residues. V lost 2 bases and J 3 bases, leaving 19 bases between the germline ends. CDR3: CASSLSPTHSSDYGYTF. The CDR3 nucleotides are TGTGCCAGCAGCTTATCCCCCACACACTCTAGCGACTATGGCTACACCTTC.

V gene TRBV18 combines with J gene TRBJ1-3; 7 positions agree with TRBD1. CDR1 and CDR2 (germline): KGHSH, LQKENI. This CDR3 region has 16 residues. The junction had 7 bases not matched to a gene; V was cut back by 5 bases and J by 0 bases. CDR3 amino acids: CASSARQGRSGNTIYF. In nucleotides, the CDR3 is TGTGCCAGCTCAGCCCGACAGGGTCGCTCTGGAAACACCATATATTTT.